One and the same sample provided the 19 T cell receptor beta chains below, sequenced in a study of T cells in Graves' hyperthyroidism and ophthalmopathy. From RNA transcripts, TCR beta CDR3 regions were amplified. Researchers ran a first-round RT-PCR on the TCR CDR3 using the HTBI primer set. TCRdb recomputed calls from the multiplex PCR reads with MiXCR, one row per CDR3 protein. The profile shows about 700,000 distinct CDR3 sequences, nearly 45% of them singletons. Sequenced material: peripheral blood or thyroid tissue (not recorded which). These receptors originate from an adult man with Graves' disease, either hyperthyroidism or ophthalmopathy (not recorded which).

In its sample, this clonotype was seen once. V gene TRBV2 combines with J gene TRBJ2-5, with D possibly being TRBD1 or TRBD2 (6 bases each). The CDR3 runs 15 residues. V lost 4 bases and J 4 bases, leaving 16 bases between the germline ends. Germline CDR1 and CDR2: SNHLY and FYNNEI. Here the CDR3 DNA reads TGTGCCAGCAGTGTAGATAGGGGGGCCCGAGAGACCCAGTACTTC. Protein: CASSVDRGARETQYF.

This clonotype was seen a single time. J is TRBJ1-5 and V is TRBV20-1; TRBD1 might be the D (5 bases). CDR3 length: 12 residues. Per germline, CDR1 DFQATT and CDR2 SNEGSKA (reference sequence). V was pared by 4 bases and J by 14 bases, with 18 bases between. CDR3 bases: TGCAGTGCTACGGGGGGGTACGAGGACGAGCATTTT. This gives the protein CSATGGYEDEHF.

As for this clonotype: A much larger clone lies a single base off, so this may be a read error. The rearrangement uses TRBV29-1 and TRBJ1-5; 7 bases are a match to TRBD1. The CDR3 extends over 16 amino acids. Unmatched junction bases numbered 18, after V lost 6 bases and J lost 7 bases. Germline-derived CDR1 and CDR2 are SQVTM and ANQGSEA. CDR3 coding DNA: TGCAGCGTGGCACTGGCGGGGAAAGGGGGCAGCCAGCCCCAGCATTTT. Translating it yields CSVALAGKGGSQPQHF.

The chain combines TRBV10-3 with TRBJ1-3; TRBD1 aligns across 7 bases. The germline CDR1 and CDR2 sequences are ENHRY and SYGVKD. V lost 4 bases, J lost 2 bases, and 11 bases stayed unmatched. This CDR3 comprises 17 residues. The DNA of the CDR3 is TGTGCCATCAGTGCGACTGGGACAGCGAGAACTGGAAACACCATATATTTT. This gives the protein CAISATGTARTGNTIYF.

J is TRBJ1-6 and V is TRBV6-2 or TRBV6-3; D might be TRBD1 (6 bases). This CDR3 is built from 16 residues. The V and J ends lost 0 bases and 9 bases respectively, with 15 bases between them. Per germline, CDR1 MNHEY and CDR2 SVGEGT. The CDR3 DNA reads TGTGCCAGCAGTTACTCCAGGACAGACCCTCCTTCACCCCTCCACTTT. Residues: CASSYSRTDPPSPLHF.

The chain links TRBV5-1 to TRBJ1-5; D is undetermined. Germline CDR1 SGHRS, CDR2 YFSETQ. V was shortened by 0 bases and J by 1 base, with 8 bases between the two germline ends. The CDR3 is 15 amino acids. The CDR3 DNA is TGCGCCAGCAGCTTGGACAATCTGAGCAATCAGCCCCAGCATTTT. Protein product: CASSLDNLSNQPQHF.

This clonotype was found many times. Relative to the germline gene, one junction end is altered; a read error may explain this. The V gene is TRBV7-6, the J gene TRBJ2-7; D might be TRBD1 (6 bases). CDR1 and CDR2 from the germline V gene are SGHVS and FNYEAQ. This CDR3 is built from 14 residues. CDR3 in amino acids: CASSPQGGGYQQYF. The CDR3 region has the DNA TGTGCCAGCAGCCCGCAGGGTGGGGGCTACCAGCAGTACTTC.

The table lists this clonotype with many counts. The chain recombines TRBV10-3 with TRBJ1-1, with D perhaps TRBD1 (5 bases). The CDR3 has 13 amino acids. The germline V and J ends were trimmed by 9 bases and 2 bases, with 13 bases remaining between them. Germline CDR1 reads ENHRY; CDR2 reads SYGVKD. In DNA form, the CDR3 reads TGTGCCATTAGGGTGGGGGAAAACACTGAAGCTTTCTTT. It codes for CAIRVGENTEAFF.

This sequence joins TRBV7-8 and TRBJ1-5; 9 bases line up with TRBD1. Germline-derived CDR1 and CDR2 are SGHVS and FQNEAQ. The J segment lost 7 bases and the V segment lost 5 bases, leaving 12 bases of the junction unmatched. The CDR3 has 16 residues. CDR3 nucleotides: TGTGCCAGCAGCGTTGGGCCGGGACAGGGTGACCAGCCCCAGCATTTT. Translated, it gives CASSVGPGQGDQPQHF.

Worth noting for this clonotype: A much larger clone is a single base away; this may be a read error. This chain connects TRBV29-1 to TRBJ1-2; D call uncertain. Germline V gene sequence: CDR1 SQVTM, CDR2 ANQGSEA. The CDR3 sequence is 12 residues long. The CDR3 sequence: CGVERVGVGYTF. The CDR3 nucleotides are TGCGGCGTTGAGAGAGTCGGCGTTGGCTACACCTTC.

J is TRBJ1-1 and V is TRBV2; no reliable D call. CDR1 is SNHLY, CDR2 FYNNEI, per germline. V was clipped by 5 bases and J by 2 bases, with 12 bases between them. The CDR3 is 14 residues long. The chain's CDR3 is CASSKAVDNTEAFF. The CDR3 region has the DNA TGTGCCAGCAGTAAGGCAGTAGATAACACTGAAGCTTTCTTT.

In its sample, this clonotype was seen many times. The chain uses TRBV12-3 or TRBV12-4 and TRBJ1-2; tentatively, D is TRBD1 (6 bases). The CDR3 consists of 14 residues. With 6 bases removed from V and 4 bases from J, the gap between germline ends came to 15 bases. Here the CDR3 reads CASSLDRSAYGYTF. The CDR3 DNA follows: TGTGCCAGCAGCCTAGACAGGAGCGCCTATGGCTACACCTTC.

This clonotype was counted only a few times. The chain combines TRBV9 with TRBJ1-5; no clear D. The germline gives CDR1 SGDLS, CDR2 YYNGEE. Trimming cost V 0 bases and J 4 bases, with 8 bases left between them. There are 14 residues in the CDR3. The CDR3, as DNA: TGTGCCAGCAGCGTAGTGGGGTTTAATCAGCCCCAGCATTTT. Amino acids: CASSVVGFNQPQHF.

This clonotype was seen ten or more times. CDR3 residues: CASRADSYGYTF. The CDR3 DNA is TGTGCCAGCAGGGCTGACAGCTATGGCTACACCTTC. The rearrangement links TRBV2 to TRBJ1-2; D possibly corresponds to TRBD1 (5 bases). Looked up from germline, CDR1 is SNHLY and CDR2 is FYNNEI. V was cut by 6 bases and J by 4 bases, with 9 bases left in between. The CDR3 has 12 amino acids.

This rearrangement joins TRBV5-1 to TRBJ1-6; D may be TRBD1 (6 bases). The CDR3 runs 14 residues. Trimming removed 2 bases at V and 9 bases at J, with 12 bases between. Germline V CDR1 and CDR2: SGHRS, YFSETQ. This CDR3 is CASSLVGGASPLHF. In DNA, the CDR3 is TGCGCCAGCAGCTTAGTGGGGGGCGCTTCACCCCTCCACTTT.

This clonotype has a count of ten or more. The CDR3 DNA reads TGTGCCAGCCTGTCTCGCAATCAGCCCCAGCATTTT. Translating it yields CASLSRNQPQHF. The chain couples TRBV2 to TRBJ1-5; D ambiguous. The CDR3 totals 12 residues. V was clipped by 8 bases and J by 2 bases, with 7 bases between them. Germline V CDR1 and CDR2: SNHLY, FYNNEI.

As regards this clonotype: This may stem from a read error, because a much larger clone lies one nucleotide away. This sequence joins TRBV7-9 and TRBJ1-5; possible D gene TRBD1, 5 bases. The CDR3 length is 15 residues. Germline CDR1 reads SEHNR; CDR2 reads FQNEAQ (reference sequence). The V end was cut by 8 bases, the J end by 7 bases, with 21 bases between. The CDR3, as DNA: TGTGCCAGCGGCCTTGGGGACGGTCGTAGCCAGCCCCAGCATTTT. This gives the protein CASGLGDGRSQPQHF.

The chain combines TRBV11-2 with TRBJ1-3; TRBD1 matches 10 bases. The CDR3 has 15 amino acids. Germline V gene data show CDR1 as SGHAT and CDR2 as FQNNGV. V was pared by 3 bases and J by 2 bases, with 1 base of the junction left unmatched. This CDR3 is CASSLDRGTGNTIYF. In nucleotides, the CDR3 is TGTGCCAGCAGCTTGGACAGGGGGACTGGAAACACCATATATTTT.

This clonotype was seen at least ten times. This chain uses TRBV7-8 with TRBJ1-5, with 7 bases aligning to TRBD1. From germline, CDR1 is SGHVS and CDR2 FQNEAQ. J gave up 6 bases and V 5 bases, and 10 bases lay outside the gene matches. The CDR3 has 15 residues. The CDR3 sequence is CASSLGTDGSQPQHF. In DNA form, the CDR3 reads TGTGCCAGCAGCCTTGGGACAGACGGGAGTCAGCCCCAGCATTTT. The full variable domain, in which reference TRBV7-8 and TRBJ1-5 provide the parts outside the CDR3, is GAGVSQSPRYKVAKRGQDVALRCDPISGHVSLFWYQQALGQGPEFLTYFQNEAQLDKSGLPSDRFFAERPEGSVSTLKIQRTQQEDSAVYLCASSLGTDGSQPQHFGDGTRLSIL.